A single sample is the source of the 13 T cell receptor beta chains below, sequenced in a study of blood T cell repertoires in COVID-19. The assay was immunoSEQ multiplex PCR, and TCRdb's table has in-frame clones only and misses some. The sample lists about 200,000 clones, approximately 90% occurring once. Sequencing input: PBMCs or T cells enriched from blood (not recorded which). The receptor set was obtained from a young man who had recovered from COVID-19.

In nucleotides, the CDR3 is TGTGCCAGCAGCGGTGACAGGGCGAGTTTCTATGGCTACACCTTC. Protein: CASSGDRASFYGYTF. The J gene is TRBJ1-2, the V gene TRBV7-9; 7 bases map to TRBD1. Germline V gives CDR1 SEHNR, CDR2 FQNEAQ (reference sequence). The CDR3 totals 15 residues. Trimming removed 5 bases from V and 4 bases from J; junction bases left unmatched: 10.

The chain is built from TRBV11-3 and TRBJ2-6; D is possibly TRBD2 (6 bases). The CDR3 runs to 16 residues. Trimming removed 5 bases at V and 2 bases at J, with 13 bases between. Per germline, CDR1 SGHNT and CDR2 YENEEA. Written as DNA, the CDR3 is TGTGCCAGCAGCCCCTGGTCGGGGGCTGGGGCCAACGTCCTGACTTTC. Protein sequence: CASSPWSGAGANVLTF.

J is TRBJ1-2 and V is TRBV4-3, with TRBD1 matching over 7 bases. Per the germline V gene, CDR1 is LGHNA and CDR2 is YSLEER. The CDR3 has 14 residues. The ends lost 4 bases at V and 5 bases at J; junction bases unmatched: 7. The CDR3: CASSPPGQTYGYTF. CDR3 nucleotide sequence: TGCGCCAGCAGCCCTCCGGGACAGACGTATGGCTACACCTTC.

The gene calls are TRBV18 and TRBJ2-7; maybe TRBD2 (6 bases). The CDR3 is made up of 15 amino acids. Germline values: CDR1 KGHSH, CDR2 LQKENI. V lost 3 bases, J lost 2 bases, and 14 bases lay in between. DNA for the CDR3: TGTGCCAGCTCACCCTTCTCGGGAGCTGCCTACGAGCAGTACTTC. Residues: CASSPFSGAAYEQYF.

This chain connects TRBV19 to TRBJ2-3, with 14 nucleotides matching TRBD2. The CDR3 has 15 amino acids. Germline V gene sequence: CDR1 LNHDA, CDR2 SQIVND (reference sequence). The V gene end was trimmed by 6 bases and the J gene end by 5 bases; junction bases not matched to a gene: 4. The CDR3 bases are TGTGCCAGTAGGAGGGGACTAGCGGGAGTAGATACGCAGTATTTT. Its translation: CASRRGLAGVDTQYF.

This clone was detected only once. The chain uses TRBV27 and TRBJ2-2; 7 bases align to TRBD2. J gave up 6 bases and V 5 bases, and 12 bases lay outside the gene matches. Germline lookup yields CDR1 MNHEY and CDR2 SMNVEV (reference sequence). The CDR3 loop spans 16 amino acids. CDR3 DNA: TGTGCCAGCAGTACGAATCCGACCCGGGGGGCCGGGGAGCTGTTTTTT. Its translation: CASSTNPTRGAGELFF.

This rearrangement joins TRBV30 to TRBJ1-3; D unresolved. The V end lost 0 bases, the J end lost 0 bases, and 9 bases lay between the germline ends. This CDR3 has 15 amino acids. Germline CDR1 and CDR2: GTSNPN and SVGIG (reference sequence). The chain's CDR3 is CAWSVLYSSGNTIYF. CDR3 DNA sequence: TGTGCCTGGAGTGTACTTTACAGCTCTGGAAACACCATATATTTT.

On this clone: Additional DNA sequences in this sample encode the identical CDR3. The rearrangement uses TRBV9 and TRBJ2-7; D unresolved. The V and J ends lost 3 bases and 3 bases respectively, with 4 bases between them. CDR1 is SGDLS, CDR2 YYNGEE, per germline. The CDR3 spans 11 residues. The CDR3 here is CASSAGYEQYF. DNA of the CDR3: TGTGCCAGCAGCGCGGGCTACGAGCAGTACTTC.

V usage is TRBV29-1 and J usage is TRBJ1-1, with TRBD1 identical over 8 bases. V gave up 6 bases and J gave up 1 base; unmatched junction bases: 4. This CDR3 region has 13 residues. The V gene's germline CDR1 is SQVTM and CDR2 ANQGSEA. The CDR3 region is CSVGTGSNTEAFF. CDR3 sequence (DNA): TGCAGCGTGGGGACAGGCTCGAACACTGAAGCTTTCTTT.

This clone was picked up a small number of times. V gene TRBV7-6 combines with J gene TRBJ1-4; 9 bases match TRBD1. This CDR3 region has 15 residues. Germline CDR1 and CDR2: SGHVS and FNYEAQ. J was trimmed by 7 bases and V by 1 base; bases with no gene match: 4. In DNA form, the CDR3 reads TGTGCCAGCAGCTTAGGACAGGGGGAAGCTGAAAAACTGTTTTTT. It translates to CASSLGQGEAEKLFF.

There are a few counts of this clone. The chain recombines TRBV30 with TRBJ1-5, with D possibly matching TRBD1 (6 bases). The CDR3 extends over 15 amino acids. Germline CDR1 reads GTSNPN; CDR2 reads SVGIG (reference sequence). Trimming took 0 bases from V and 0 from J, leaving 9 bases between them. CDR3 protein: CAWSVPGASNQPQHF. The CDR3 DNA follows: TGTGCCTGGAGTGTACCAGGGGCTAGCAATCAGCCCCAGCATTTT.

This chain joins TRBV6-2 or TRBV6-3 and TRBJ2-1; TRBD2 agrees at 11 bases. This CDR3 has 16 residues. V was pared by 6 bases and J by 0 bases, with 4 bases of the junction left unmatched. Germline CDR1 and CDR2: MNHEY and SVGEGT. The CDR3 spells CASRPSGGLSYNEQFF. Written as DNA, the CDR3 is TGTGCCAGCAGACCTAGCGGGGGGCTCTCCTACAATGAGCAGTTCTTC.

The chain is built from TRBV3-1 (or the pseudogene TRBV3-2) and TRBJ2-2; 10 positions agree with TRBD2. CDR1 is LGHDT, CDR2 YNNKEL, per germline (reference sequence). Trimming took 0 bases from V and 3 from J; bases not matched to a gene: 7. The CDR3 runs to 18 residues. In DNA, the CDR3 is TGTGCCAGCAGCCAAGAGTTCAGCGGGGGGGCAGACACCGGGGAGCTGTTTTTT. Its translation is CASSQEFSGGADTGELFF.